This note documents a single TCR gamma chain sequence. This clone was detected only once. Which antigen it targets is not known. Per-base quality was not reported, and no clone a single base away is much larger than it. Evidence from one read is weak. The data originate from a study of gamma delta lymphoproliferative disorders and STAT genes (dated by TCRdb to about 2018). Turning to the overall study: Gamma-chain libraries were prepared from at least 50 ng of genomic DNA using the LymphoTrack Dx TCRG Assay. Because no corresponding Invivoscribe delta assay was available, delta-chain libraries were prepared according to the EuroClonality-NGS working group standard operating procedure. Within a larger immunophenotypic and STAT-mutation study, TCR gamma and delta CDR3 repertoires were profiled by deep sequencing in Tgammadelta lymphoproliferative disease patients and healthy controls. Two gamma-chain samples and all delta-chain samples were sequenced twice to confirm results.

Genomic DNA from peripheral blood mononuclear cells isolated from patients and controls was used for TCR sequencing. The control group consisted of roughly 23 healthy adult blood donors (median age about 60 years; approximately twelve males and roughly eleven females) who were matched to the patients for age and sex. Study-level results and caveats: According to the authors, NGS specificity may be reduced at low frequencies, so whether leukemic clones are public or private needs confirmation. Control T cells likely spanned varied maturation stages, while leukemic cells were skewed toward terminal effectors, potentially limiting patient-control comparisons. Almost every major gamma and delta clonotype in patients was public, meaning shared with at least one healthy donor, and only a couple of gamma clonotypes were private to disease. When whole repertoires were clustered, gamma repertoires from patients grouped apart from those of healthy controls, but delta repertoires did not separate between the groups.

V ends up 8 bases short and J 3 bases short, with an unmatched junction base count of 10. The CDR3 runs 15 residues from the cysteine to the phenylalanine. Of the read, only the CDR3 DNA is kept; its 45 bases are in frame from base 1. Both library methods used multiplex PCR with primers targeting conserved V and J regions of the TCR genes. The amplicons were purified, pooled and then sequenced on an Illumina MiSeq platform. The study's own analysis went as follows. MiXCR performed V(D)J alignment, clonotype assembly and translation, and VDJtools was used for functionality assessment and CDR3 repertoire analyses. CDR3 followed the IMGT definition, and analyses included only productive sequences that used functional genes, leaving out ORF genes and pseudogenes. A custom Python script was used to look across all patients and controls for identical amino acid CDR3s belonging to major clonotypes, meaning those with a frequency of >=5%. A one-sided non-parametric Wilcoxon test was used to compare clonotype frequencies in patients versus controls. With CATT, TCRdb called clones again from the public reads; duplicate DNA rows were later joined. The V and J calls were determined by TCRdb, not by the authors. The sample table contains a few thousand gamma-chain clones; only one count was recorded for around 8.2% of them. Around 2.7% of the sample belongs to the ten largest clones.

The receptor chain draws on TRGV10 and TRGJP2. The J gene is absent in TCRdb and was assigned here via DNA matching to germline. TRGV10 counts as an open reading frame of uncertain function. Sequencing used blood. This receptor was obtained from a human donor in good health. At the DNA level, the sequence is TGTGCTGCGTGGGATTATACGGGTAGTGATTGGATCAAGACGTTT. It translates as CAAWDYTGSDWIKTF.